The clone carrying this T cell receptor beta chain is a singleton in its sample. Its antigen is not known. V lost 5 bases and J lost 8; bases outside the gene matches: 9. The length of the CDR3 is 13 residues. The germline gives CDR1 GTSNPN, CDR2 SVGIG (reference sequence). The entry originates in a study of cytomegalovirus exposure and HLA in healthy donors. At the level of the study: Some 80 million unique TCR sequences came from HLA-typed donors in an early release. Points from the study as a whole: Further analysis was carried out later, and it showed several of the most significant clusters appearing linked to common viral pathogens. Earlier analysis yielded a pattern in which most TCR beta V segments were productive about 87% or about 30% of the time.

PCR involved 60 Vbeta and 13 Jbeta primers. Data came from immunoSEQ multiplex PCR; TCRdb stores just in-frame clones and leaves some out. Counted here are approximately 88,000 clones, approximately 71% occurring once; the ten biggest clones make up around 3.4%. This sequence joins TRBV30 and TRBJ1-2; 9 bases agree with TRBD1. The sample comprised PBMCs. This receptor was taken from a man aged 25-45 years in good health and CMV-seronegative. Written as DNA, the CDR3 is TGTGCCTGGGACCGGGACAGGGTGGACGGCTACACCTTC. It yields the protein CAWDRDRVDGYTF.